Below, one T cell receptor (beta chain) is given with its context. What it binds is unknown. This record comes from a study of T cell responses to AZD1222 COVID-19 vaccine. Study results and limitations: Targets within unmutated variant regions were reportedly found for nearly half of spike-specific TCRs. Only six or seven AZD1222 recipients were seropositive at baseline. Repertoires were sampled only after the peak T cell response.

Data came from immunoSEQ multiplex PCR; TCRdb stores just in-frame clones and leaves some out. Of 150,000 to 250,000 clones detected, 80% to 95% appear once; the ten largest clones hold around 1%. Researchers grouped second doses given at about 4 or about 12 weeks into one pool. Germline V CDR1 and CDR2: KGHSH, LQKENI. This CDR3 is built from 18 residues. Trimming stripped 3 bases from V and 0 bases from J, with 18 bases between. The TCR originated in an adult who received the AZD1222 COVID-19 vaccine. The sample in question was peripheral blood, obtained 28 days after the second AZD1222 dose. The chain uses TRBV18 and TRBJ1-5; maybe TRBD1 (5 bases). The CDR3 loop reads CASSPPGQTITSNQPQHF. In DNA form, the CDR3 reads TGTGCCAGCTCACCCCCGGGGCAGACCATCACTAGCAATCAGCCCCAGCATTTT.